This T cell receptor beta chain emerged from a study of T cells after yellow fever vaccination. Across the whole study: Some fractions had low cell numbers, and these were prepared with SMART-Seq v4 Ultra Low Input. General study results and limits: At 95% to 96% for CD4 and approximately 88% for CD8, most primary-vaccination clones showed up again after the booster.

A universal primer site and UMIs were added as TCR cDNA was made by 5'RACE template switching. TCRdb ran MiXCR on the 5' RACE reads and lists one entry per CDR3 protein. The table lists about 550,000 distinct CDR3 sequences, 19% of them singletons. This clonotype has a handful of counts. Its antigen is unknown. Trimming removed 2 bases from V and 0 bases from J; junction bases left unmatched: 3. Germline-derived CDR1 and CDR2 are SGHVS and FQNEAQ. The CDR3 is made up of 15 amino acids. This TCR was sampled from a man between 25 and 39 years old who received the YFV17D yellow fever vaccine. V gene TRBV7-8 combines with J gene TRBJ1-2; 7 bases are a match to TRBD1. The material sequenced was PBMCs, taken 15 days after the yellow fever booster vaccination. The CDR3 DNA reads TGTGCCAGCAGCTTACTGGACAGGACTAACTATGGCTACACCTTC. Encoded protein: CASSLLDRTNYGYTF.